Listed below are T cell receptor beta chains from one sample, sequenced in a study of vaccination effects on CD4 cells after COVID-19. Which antigens these TCRs recognize remains unknown. Clones were sequenced by immunoSEQ multiplex PCR, and TCRdb holds only the in-frame ones, with some missing. The table lists some 19,000 clones, around 70% of them singletons, with 26% in the top ten. The input for sequencing was CD4+ T cells from PBMCs cultured with HCoV-NL63 spike peptides, taken before COVID-19 vaccination. The receptors were gathered from a human donor who received a COVID-19 vaccine. Both conserved end residues are part of each CDR3. Each record gives: V gene, clone size, D gene, J gene, CDR3 DNA, CDR3 protein. D genes are given only for firm matches. A row's size may be missing; if present it is once, few, many or a size class.

V: TRBV4-3
size: -
D: TRBD1
J: TRBJ2-2
DNA: TGCGCCAGCAGCCCACAGGGGGGGGAGCTGTTTTTT
CDR3: CASSPQGGELFF

V: TRBV7-9
size: -
D: TRBD1
J: TRBJ1-4
DNA: TGTGCCAGCAGCTCACCGGGACAGGGGATTGAAAAACTGTTTTTT
CDR3: CASSSPGQGIEKLFF

V: TRBV5-6
size: -
D: -
J: TRBJ2-1
DNA: TGTGCCAGCAGCTGGACTGGTGGGAATGAGCAGTTCTTC
CDR3: CASSWTGGNEQFF

V: TRBV18
size: -
D: TRBD1
J: TRBJ2-3
DNA: TGTGCCAGCTCACCACGAAGACAGGGTGGCACAGATACGCAGTATTTT
CDR3: CASSPRRQGGTDTQYF

V: TRBV11-3
size: -
D: TRBD2
J: TRBJ2-3
DNA: TGTGCCAGCAGCTTAGGAAGTCGGCTAGCGGGAGGAGATACGCAGTATTTT
CDR3: CASSLGSRLAGGDTQYF

V: TRBV15
size: few
D: -
J: TRBJ1-2
DNA: TGTGCCACCAGCAGAGATGGTTATGGCTACACCTTC
CDR3: CATSRDGYGYTF

V: TRBV5-1
size: -
D: -
J: TRBJ1-5
DNA: TGCGCCAGCAGCTGGGGGCAGGATCAGCCCCAGCATTTT
CDR3: CASSWGQDQPQHF

V: TRBV14
size: -
D: -
J: TRBJ1-1
DNA: TGTGCCAGCAGCCAAGTAGGGGGGGGCGCTGAAGCTTTCTTT
CDR3: CASSQVGGGAEAFF

V: TRBV12-3/TRBV12-4
size: -
D: TRBD1
J: TRBJ1-2
DNA: TGTGCCAGCAGTTTAGGACAGGGGTATGGCTACACCTTC
CDR3: CASSLGQGYGYTF

V: TRBV2
size: -
D: -
J: TRBJ2-1
DNA: TGTGCCAGCAGTGTTGGAAGGGAGGCTGAGCAGTTCTTC
CDR3: CASSVGREAEQFF

V: TRBV28
size: -
D: -
J: TRBJ1-2
DNA: TGTGCCAGCAGTGGGCGGCGTGGCTATGGCTACACCTTC
CDR3: CASSGRRGYGYTF